The clone carrying this T cell receptor beta chain has more than one count but fewer than ten. Profiling relied on immunoSEQ multiplex PCR, and the TCRdb table lists in-frame clones only, not all of them. The profile shows about 230,000 clones, 85% to 90% of them singletons. The data were taken from a study of blood T cell repertoires in COVID-19. CDR1 is SNHLY and CDR2 is FYNNEI in the germline V gene. V was pared by 6 bases and J by 5 bases, with 10 bases between. The CDR3 totals 12 residues. The chain couples TRBV2 to TRBJ1-2; no clear D. The source is a woman aged 25 to 39 with acute COVID-19. Sequencing was performed on PBMCs or T cells enriched from blood (not recorded which). CDR3 nucleotide sequence: TGTGCCAGCAGCTTTCGGGTTTATGGCTACACCTTC. Amino acids: CASSFRVYGYTF. Combining the CDR3 with reference TRBV2 and TRBJ1-2 gives the whole variable domain EPEVTQTPSHQVTQMGQEVILRCVPISNHLYFYWYRQILGQKVEFLVSFYNNEISEKSEIFDDQFSVERPDGSNFTLKIRSTKLEDSAMYFCASSFRVYGYTFGSGTRLTVV.